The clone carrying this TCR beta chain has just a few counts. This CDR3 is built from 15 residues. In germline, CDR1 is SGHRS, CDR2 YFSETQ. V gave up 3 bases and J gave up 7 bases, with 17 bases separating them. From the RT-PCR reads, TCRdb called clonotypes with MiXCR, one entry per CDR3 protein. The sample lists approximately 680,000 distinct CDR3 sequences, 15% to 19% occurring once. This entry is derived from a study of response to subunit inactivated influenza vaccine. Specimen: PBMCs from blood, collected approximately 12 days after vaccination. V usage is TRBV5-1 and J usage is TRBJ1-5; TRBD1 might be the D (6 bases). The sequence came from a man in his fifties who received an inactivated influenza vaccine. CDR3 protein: CASSSDSQGGQPQHF. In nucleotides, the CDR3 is TGCGCCAGCAGCTCGGACAGTCAGGGAGGGCAGCCCCAGCATTTT. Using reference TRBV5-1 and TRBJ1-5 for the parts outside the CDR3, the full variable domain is KAGVTQTPRYLIKTRGQQVTLSCSPISGHRSVSWYQQTPGQGLQFLFEYFSETQRNKGNFPGRFSGRQFSNSRSEMNVSTLELGDSALYLCASSSDSQGGQPQHFGDGTRLSIL.